These T cell receptor beta chains were read from a single sample in a study of Ad26.COV2.S vaccination and SARS-CoV-2 variants. The table came from immunoSEQ multiplex PCR; TCRdb's copy has only in-frame clones and leaves some out. Found here are around 340,000 clones, approximately 90% of them singletons; the top ten hold 6.4%. The input for sequencing was peripheral blood, taken in a trial of Ad26.COV2.S vaccine versus placebo. Receptor source: a person aged 18-65 years who received the Ad26.COV2.S COVID-19 vaccine or a placebo. Each CDR3 is given with its conserved first and last residue. A D gene is named only where the DNA matches it firmly. Rows give clone size only sometimes, using once, few, many, or a class for an expanded clone.

TRBV5-6,TRBJ2-7,few,.,CASSSGRGYYEQYF,TGTGCCAGCAGCTCTGGAAGGGGGTACTACGAGCAGTACTTC
TRBV6-5,TRBJ1-2,.,.,CASGRGNGYGYTF,TGTGCCAGCGGACGGGGGAATGGCTATGGCTACACCTTC
TRBV7-2,TRBJ1-4,.,.,CASSLVRDGVTATNEKLFF,TGTGCCAGCAGCTTAGTCAGGGACGGAGTAACTGCAACTAATGAAAAACTGTTTTTT
TRBV6-5,TRBJ1-2,.,.,CASSYSAGWAYGYTF,TGTGCCAGCAGTTACTCAGCAGGGTGGGCCTATGGCTACACCTTC
TRBV7-6,TRBJ2-2,.,.,CASSFPGSGELFF,TGTGCCAGCAGCTTCCCTGGGTCCGGGGAGCTGTTTTTT
TRBV11-3,TRBJ2-1,.,TRBD1,CASSLGTGGETEQFF,TGTGCCAGCAGCTTAGGGACAGGGGGCGAAACAGAGCAGTTCTTC
TRBV10-3,TRBJ2-7,.,.,CATGSGESEQYF,TGTGCCACCGGCTCGGGGGAGTCCGAGCAGTACTTC
TRBV9,TRBJ2-5,.,.,CASSVRGGETQYF,TGTGCCAGCAGCGTCAGGGGGGGAGAGACCCAGTACTTC
TRBV21-1,TRBJ2-1,.,.,CASSKVNRCEQFF,TGTGCCAGCAGCAAAGTCAACAGATGCGAGCAGTTCTTC
TRBV7-3,TRBJ1-5,.,TRBD1,CASSLEGQGGQPQHF,TGTGCCAGCAGCCTCGAGGGACAGGGAGGACAGCCCCAGCATTTT
TRBV6-1,TRBJ2-1,.,TRBD2,CASSEFGSGSSYNEQFF,TGTGCCAGCAGTGAATTTGGTAGCGGGAGCTCTTACAATGAGCAGTTCTTC
TRBV9,TRBJ1-1,.,.,CASSVLPEGNTEAFF,TGTGCCAGCAGCGTCCTCCCGGAGGGGAACACTGAAGCTTTCTTT
TRBV27,TRBJ2-3,.,.,CASSLRRVSTDTQYF,TGTGCCAGCAGTTTACGACGGGTTAGCACAGATACGCAGTATTTT